The 11 T cell receptor beta chains below were found in one sample sequenced in a study of cytomegalovirus exposure and HLA in healthy donors. Sequenced by immunoSEQ multiplex PCR; TCRdb stores in-frame clones only, minus some. The table records 250,000 to 400,000 clones, 87% of them present only once. The material sequenced was PBMCs. The receptors were gathered from a woman younger than 45 in good health and CMV-seropositive.

The chain carries TRBV5-4 and TRBJ1-1; D not certain. V was pared by 0 bases and J by 0 bases, with 6 bases between. Germline CDR1 is SGHNT and CDR2 is YYREEE (reference sequence). The CDR3 consists of 14 residues. CDR3 bases: TGTGCCAGCAGCTTGGTGTCTGTGAACACTGAAGCTTTCTTT. It specifies CASSLVSVNTEAFF.

This chain links TRBV5-4 with TRBJ1-1; D unresolved. The CDR3 sequence is 12 residues long. Trimming removed 1 base at V and 5 bases at J, with 6 bases between. Germline loops: CDR1 SGHNT, CDR2 YYREEE (reference sequence). CDR3 DNA: TGTGCCAGCAGCTTGAGTGGTACTGAAGCTTTCTTT. This sequence encodes CASSLSGTEAFF.

The genes are TRBV27 and TRBJ1-1; maybe TRBD1 (5 bases). Germline-derived CDR1 and CDR2 are MNHEY and SMNVEV (reference sequence). V gave up 2 bases and J gave up 5 bases, with 12 bases separating them. There are 14 residues in the CDR3. The CDR3 nucleotides read TGTGCCAGCAGTTTAAGGGGAGGAGAGACTGAAGCTTTCTTT. This sequence encodes CASSLRGGETEAFF.

This clone was seen a single time. The V call is TRBV15, the J call TRBJ2-6; D remains unclear. The ends were cut back, 3 bases at V and 0 bases at J, with 3 bases in the middle. CDR1 LNHNV and CDR2 YYDKDF come from the germline V gene (reference sequence). The CDR3 runs to 14 residues. DNA of the CDR3: TGTGCCACCAGCAGCGGCTCTGGGGCCAACGTCCTGACTTTC. It encodes CATSSGSGANVLTF.

The table lists this clone with a few counts. This specimen includes other DNA sequences encoding the same CDR3. The CDR3 here is CAWSVRYEQYF. The CDR3 DNA sequence: TGTGCCTGGAGTGTGCGTTACGAGCAGTACTTC. The rearrangement links TRBV30 to TRBJ2-7; D is unclear. Per germline, CDR1 GTSNPN and CDR2 SVGIG (reference sequence). This CDR3 has 11 amino acids. V shed 0 bases and J shed 4 bases, with 4 bases lying between them.

The chain recombines TRBV29-1 with TRBJ2-1; 8 bases are shared with TRBD2. CDR3 length equals 16 residues. V lost 1 base to trimming and J lost 1 base; unmatched junction nucleotides: 6. Germline CDR1 SQVTM, CDR2 ANQGSEA. CDR3 bases: TGCAGCGTTGAAGGTTTCGGGACTAGTTCCTACAATGAGCAGTTCTTC. Protein sequence: CSVEGFGTSSYNEQFF.

This rearrangement joins TRBV5-1 to TRBJ2-5, with D uncertain. Germline V CDR1 and CDR2: SGHRS, YFSETQ. CDR3 length: 16 amino acids. Deletions cut 0 bases from V and 6 bases from J, with 18 bases between. CDR3 coding DNA: TGCGCCAGCAGCTTGGAGGGCAGGTTGTTTCAGCAGACCCAGTACTTC. As protein: CASSLEGRLFQQTQYF. Combining the CDR3 with reference TRBV5-1 and TRBJ2-5 gives the whole variable domain KAGVTQTPRYLIKTRGQQVTLSCSPISGHRSVSWYQQTPGQGLQFLFEYFSETQRNKGNFPGRFSGRQFSNSRSEMNVSTLELGDSALYLCASSLEGRLFQQTQYFGPGTRLLVL.

This clone was seen a few times. The chain uses TRBV27 and TRBJ1-2, with D tentatively TRBD1 (6 bases). The length of the CDR3 is 16 residues. V was cut by 6 bases and J by 4 bases, with 21 bases left in between. From germline, CDR1 is MNHEY and CDR2 SMNVEV (reference sequence). The CDR3 coding sequence is TGTGCCAGCAGACCTAATTACGACAGGAGTGGCTATGGCTACACCTTC. This codes for CASRPNYDRSGYGYTF.

The chain carries TRBV2 and TRBJ2-2; TRBD2 might be the D (7 bases). The CDR3 totals 13 residues. The V gene lost 6 bases and the J gene lost 8 bases, with 13 bases spanning the gap. CDR1 is SNHLY, CDR2 FYNNEI, per germline. The chain's CDR3 is CASRRGRAGELFF. The DNA of the CDR3 is TGTGCCAGCAGAAGGGGGAGGGCTGGGGAGCTGTTTTTT.

V gene TRBV4-1 combines with J gene TRBJ1-2; D gene unclear. The CDR3 spans 11 residues. Germline V lookup: CDR1 MGHRA, CDR2 YSYEKL. V lost 2 bases, J lost 8 bases, and 6 bases lay in between. CDR3 protein: CASSQMGGYTF. CDR3 DNA sequence: TGCGCCAGCAGCCAAATGGGAGGCTACACCTTC.

The chain recombines TRBV28 with TRBJ2-7; TRBD2 matches at 12 bases. V dropped 6 bases and J dropped 5; count of bases not matched to a gene: 8. Germline loops: CDR1 MDHEN, CDR2 SYDVKM. This CDR3 spans 15 amino acids. This CDR3 reads CASSYLAGGAHEQYF. The CDR3 coding sequence is TGTGCCAGCAGCTATCTAGCGGGAGGGGCCCACGAGCAGTACTTC. The whole variable domain, remainder taken from reference TRBV28 and TRBJ2-7, is DVKVTQSSRYLVKRTGEKVFLECVQDMDHENMFWYRQDPGLGLRLIYFSYDVKMKEKGDIPEGYSVSREKKERFSLILESASTNQTSMYLCASSYLAGGAHEQYFGPGTRLTVT.